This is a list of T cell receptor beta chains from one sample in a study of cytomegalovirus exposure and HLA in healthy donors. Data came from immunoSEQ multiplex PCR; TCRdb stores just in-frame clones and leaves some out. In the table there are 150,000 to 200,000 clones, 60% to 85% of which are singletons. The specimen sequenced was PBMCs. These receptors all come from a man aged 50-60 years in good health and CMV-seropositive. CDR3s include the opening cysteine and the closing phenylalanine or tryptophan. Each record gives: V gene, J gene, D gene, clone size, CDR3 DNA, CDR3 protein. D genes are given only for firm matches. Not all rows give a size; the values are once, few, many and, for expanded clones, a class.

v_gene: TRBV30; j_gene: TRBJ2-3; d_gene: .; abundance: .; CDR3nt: TGTGCCTGGAGTGGGGTTAATGGAGGGATCACAGATACGCAGTATTTT; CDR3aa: CAWSGVNGGITDTQYF
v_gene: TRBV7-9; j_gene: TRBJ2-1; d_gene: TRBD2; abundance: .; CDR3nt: TGTGCCAGCATGCTAGCGGGGAGTTCAGATGAGCAGTTCTTC; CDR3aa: CASMLAGSSDEQFF
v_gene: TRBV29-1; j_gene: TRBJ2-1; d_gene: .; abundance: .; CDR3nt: TGCAGCGCTGACAGGTCCCGCTCCTACAATGAGCAGTTCTTC; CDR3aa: CSADRSRSYNEQFF
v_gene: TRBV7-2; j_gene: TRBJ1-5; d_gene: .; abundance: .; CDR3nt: TGTGCCAGCAGCTTATCTCGGAGCAATCAGCCCCAGCATTTT; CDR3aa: CASSLSRSNQPQHF
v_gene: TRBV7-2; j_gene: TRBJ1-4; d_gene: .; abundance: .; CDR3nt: TGTGCCAGCAGCTTACAGGGGATAGGGGAAAAACTGTTTTTT; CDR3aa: CASSLQGIGEKLFF
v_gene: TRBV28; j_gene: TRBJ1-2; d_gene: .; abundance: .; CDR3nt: TGTGCCAGCCTAGTGGAGATAATTGGCTACACCTTC; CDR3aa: CASLVEIIGYTF
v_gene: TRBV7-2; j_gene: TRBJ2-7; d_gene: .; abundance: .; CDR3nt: TGTGCCAGCAGCCCTAGAGCTAGCTACGAGCAGTACTTC; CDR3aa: CASSPRASYEQYF
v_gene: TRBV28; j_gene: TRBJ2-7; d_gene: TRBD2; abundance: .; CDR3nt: TGTGCCAGCAGTTTCGGGAGGGCCTACGAGCAGTACTTC; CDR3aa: CASSFGRAYEQYF
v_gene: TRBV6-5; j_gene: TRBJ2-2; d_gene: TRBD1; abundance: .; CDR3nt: TGTGCCAGCAGGACAGGGGGCACCGGGGAGCTGTTTTTT; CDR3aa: CASRTGGTGELFF
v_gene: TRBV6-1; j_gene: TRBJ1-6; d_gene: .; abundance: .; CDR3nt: TGTGCCAGCAGTGAAGTTAGGGGTTCACCCCTCCACTTT; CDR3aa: CASSEVRGSPLHF
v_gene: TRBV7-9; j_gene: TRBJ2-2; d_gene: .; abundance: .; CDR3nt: TGTGCCAGCAGCCCGAGGGCGAACACCGGGGAGCTGTTTTTT; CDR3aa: CASSPRANTGELFF
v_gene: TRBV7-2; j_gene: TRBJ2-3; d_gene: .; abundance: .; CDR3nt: TGTGCCAGCAGCTTAGCTTGGTCGGAGGATACGCAGTATTTT; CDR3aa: CASSLAWSEDTQYF
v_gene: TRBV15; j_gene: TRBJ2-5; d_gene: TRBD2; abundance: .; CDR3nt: TGTGCCACCAGCCGAGGATTGACTAGCGGGGGGCAAGAGACCCAGTACTTC; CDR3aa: CATSRGLTSGGQETQYF
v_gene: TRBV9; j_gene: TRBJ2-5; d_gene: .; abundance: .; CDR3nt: TGTGCCAGCAGCCCCTTCGAGAAACAAGAGACCCAGTACTTC; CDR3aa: CASSPFEKQETQYF
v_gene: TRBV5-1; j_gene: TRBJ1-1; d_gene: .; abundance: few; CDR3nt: TGCGCCAGCAGCTCGGGTGGCACCTTGAACACTGAAGCTTTCTTT; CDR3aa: CASSSGGTLNTEAFF